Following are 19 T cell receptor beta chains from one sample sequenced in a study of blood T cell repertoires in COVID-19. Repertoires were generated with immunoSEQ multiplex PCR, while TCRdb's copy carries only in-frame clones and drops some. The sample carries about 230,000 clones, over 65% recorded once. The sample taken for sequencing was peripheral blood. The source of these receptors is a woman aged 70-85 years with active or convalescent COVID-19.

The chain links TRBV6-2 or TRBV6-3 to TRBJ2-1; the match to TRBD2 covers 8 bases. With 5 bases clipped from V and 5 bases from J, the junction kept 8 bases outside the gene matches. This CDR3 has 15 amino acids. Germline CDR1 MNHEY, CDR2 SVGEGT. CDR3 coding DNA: TGTGCCAGCAGTCCATTAAGCGGGGGACACAATGAGCAGTTCTTC. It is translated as CASSPLSGGHNEQFF.

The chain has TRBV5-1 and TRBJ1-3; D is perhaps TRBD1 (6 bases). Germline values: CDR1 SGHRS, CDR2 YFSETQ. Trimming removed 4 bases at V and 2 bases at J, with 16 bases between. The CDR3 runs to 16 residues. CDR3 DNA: TGCGCCAGCAGCATCACTCTTCAGGGGACTGGAAACACCATATATTTT. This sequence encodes CASSITLQGTGNTIYF.

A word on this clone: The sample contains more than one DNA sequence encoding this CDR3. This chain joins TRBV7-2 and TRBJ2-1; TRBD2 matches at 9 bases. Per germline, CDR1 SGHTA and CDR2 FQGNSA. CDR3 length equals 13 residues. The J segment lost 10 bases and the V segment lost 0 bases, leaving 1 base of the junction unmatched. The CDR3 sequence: CASSLARGGEQFF. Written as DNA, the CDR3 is TGTGCCAGCAGCTTAGCGCGGGGGGGCGAGCAGTTCTTC.

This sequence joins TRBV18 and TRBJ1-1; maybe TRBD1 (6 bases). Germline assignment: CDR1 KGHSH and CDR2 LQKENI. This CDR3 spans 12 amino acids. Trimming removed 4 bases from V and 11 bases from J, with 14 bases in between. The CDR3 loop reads CASSRQTGSAFF. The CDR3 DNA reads TGTGCCAGCTCACGACAGACAGGCTCGGCTTTCTTT.

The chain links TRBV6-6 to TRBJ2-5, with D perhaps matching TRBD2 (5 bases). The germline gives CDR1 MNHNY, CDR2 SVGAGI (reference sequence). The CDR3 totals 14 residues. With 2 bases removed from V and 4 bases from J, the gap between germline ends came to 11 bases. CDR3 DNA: TGTGCCAGCAGTTACGCGCGGGCCGTAGAGACCCAGTACTTC. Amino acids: CASSYARAVETQYF.

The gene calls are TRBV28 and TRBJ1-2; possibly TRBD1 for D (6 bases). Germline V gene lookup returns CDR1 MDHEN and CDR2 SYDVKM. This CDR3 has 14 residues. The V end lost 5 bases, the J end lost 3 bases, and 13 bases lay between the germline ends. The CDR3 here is CASSRQELDYGYTF. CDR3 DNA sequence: TGTGCCAGCAGTAGACAGGAACTTGACTATGGCTACACCTTC.

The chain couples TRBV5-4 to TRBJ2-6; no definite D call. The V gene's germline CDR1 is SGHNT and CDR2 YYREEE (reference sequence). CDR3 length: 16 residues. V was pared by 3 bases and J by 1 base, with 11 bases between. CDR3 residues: CASSSTRSSGANVLTF. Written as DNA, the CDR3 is TGTGCCAGCAGCTCCACCCGGTCGTCTGGGGCCAACGTCCTGACTTTC.

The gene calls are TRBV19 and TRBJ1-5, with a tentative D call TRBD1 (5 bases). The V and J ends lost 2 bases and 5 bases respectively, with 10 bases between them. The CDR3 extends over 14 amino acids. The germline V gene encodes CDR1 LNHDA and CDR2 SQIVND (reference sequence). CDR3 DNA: TGTGCCAGTAGTATAAGGAGGGGAGATCAGCCCCAGCATTTT. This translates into CASSIRRGDQPQHF.

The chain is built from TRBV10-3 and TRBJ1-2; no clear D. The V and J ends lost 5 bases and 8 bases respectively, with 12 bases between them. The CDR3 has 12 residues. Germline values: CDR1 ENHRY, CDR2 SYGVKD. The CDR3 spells CAISRGKRGYTF. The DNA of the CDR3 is TGTGCCATCAGTCGTGGAAAGAGGGGCTACACCTTC.

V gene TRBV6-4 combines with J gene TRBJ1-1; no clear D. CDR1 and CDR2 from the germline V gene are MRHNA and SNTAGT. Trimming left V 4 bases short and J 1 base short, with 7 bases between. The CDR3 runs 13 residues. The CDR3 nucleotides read TGTGCCAGCAGTGTGAGTAGGAACACTGAAGCTTTCTTT. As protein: CASSVSRNTEAFF.

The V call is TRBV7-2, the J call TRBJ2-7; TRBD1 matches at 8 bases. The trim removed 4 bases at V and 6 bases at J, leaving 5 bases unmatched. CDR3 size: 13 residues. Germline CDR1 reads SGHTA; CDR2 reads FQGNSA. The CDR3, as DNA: TGTGCCAGCAGCTATGACAGGGGTCGCGAGCAGTACTTC. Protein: CASSYDRGREQYF.

The CDR3, as DNA: TGTGCCAGCAGCAGACTCAGTCTTGACTCCTACGAGCAGTACTTC. Translation: CASSRLSLDSYEQYF. This sequence joins TRBV28 and TRBJ2-7; D uncertain. The CDR3 has 15 amino acids. The V and J ends lost 6 bases and 0 bases respectively, with 15 bases between them. Per the germline V gene, CDR1 is MDHEN and CDR2 is SYDVKM.

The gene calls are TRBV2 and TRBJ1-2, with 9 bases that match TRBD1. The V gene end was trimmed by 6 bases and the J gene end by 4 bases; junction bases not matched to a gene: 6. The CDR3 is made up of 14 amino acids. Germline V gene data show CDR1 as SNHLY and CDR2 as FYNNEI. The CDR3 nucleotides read TGTGCCAGCAGGACAGGGGGAGCTGGCTATGGCTACACCTTC. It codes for CASRTGGAGYGYTF.

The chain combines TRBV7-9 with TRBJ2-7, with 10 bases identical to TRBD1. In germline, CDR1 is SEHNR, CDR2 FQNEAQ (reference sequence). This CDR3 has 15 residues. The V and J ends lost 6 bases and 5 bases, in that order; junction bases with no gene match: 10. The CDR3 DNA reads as TGTGCCAGCAGTGCTACCGGGACAGGGGTCCACGAGCAGTACTTC. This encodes CASSATGTGVHEQYF.

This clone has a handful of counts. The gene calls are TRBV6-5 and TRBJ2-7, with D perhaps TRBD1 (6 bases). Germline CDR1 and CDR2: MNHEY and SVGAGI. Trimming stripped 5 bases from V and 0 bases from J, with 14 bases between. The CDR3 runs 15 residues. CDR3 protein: CASSRDMQSSYEQYF. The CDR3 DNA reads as TGTGCCAGCAGTCGGGACATGCAAAGCTCCTACGAGCAGTACTTC.

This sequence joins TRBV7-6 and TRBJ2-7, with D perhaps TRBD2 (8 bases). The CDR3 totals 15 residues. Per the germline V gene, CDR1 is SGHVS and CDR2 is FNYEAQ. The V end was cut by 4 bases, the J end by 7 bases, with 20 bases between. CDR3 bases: TGTGCCAGCAGCTCCCCGGGAGGGGGCGCGGATGAGCAGTACTTC. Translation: CASSSPGGGADEQYF.

The CDR3 sequence is CASSWQDTQYF. The CDR3 DNA is TGTGCCAGCAGCTGGCAGGATACGCAGTATTTT. J is TRBJ2-3 and V is TRBV28, with D hard to call. The germline V gene encodes CDR1 MDHEN and CDR2 SYDVKM. V lost 6 bases to trimming and J lost 6 bases, with 7 bases between them. The CDR3 contains 11 residues.

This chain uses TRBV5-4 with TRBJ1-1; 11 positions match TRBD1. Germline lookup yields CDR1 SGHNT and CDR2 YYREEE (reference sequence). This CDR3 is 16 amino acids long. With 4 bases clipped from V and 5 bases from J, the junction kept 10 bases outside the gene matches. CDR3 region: CASSTPGQGVGTEAFF. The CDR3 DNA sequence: TGTGCCAGCAGCACGCCGGGACAGGGGGTAGGGACTGAAGCTTTCTTT.

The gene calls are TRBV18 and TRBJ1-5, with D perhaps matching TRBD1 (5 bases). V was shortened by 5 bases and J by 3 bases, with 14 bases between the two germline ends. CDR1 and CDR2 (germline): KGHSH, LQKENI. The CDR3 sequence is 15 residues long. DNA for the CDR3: TGTGCCAGCTCAAGGGGCAGGCGCGACAATCAGCCCCAGCATTTT. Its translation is CASSRGRRDNQPQHF.